Given below is one T cell receptor beta chain in context. The sample comes from a study of T cells in Graves' hyperthyroidism and ophthalmopathy. Researchers amplified the TCR beta CDR3 regions from RNA transcripts. TCR CDR3 underwent first-round RT-PCR with the HTBI primer set. Each CDR3 protein gets one entry after TCRdb re-called the multiplex PCR reads with MiXCR. The sample yields about 640,000 distinct CDR3 sequences, around 21% seen once. V lost 2 bases and J 11 bases, leaving 24 bases between the germline ends. CDR1 is SQVTM, CDR2 ANQGSEA, per germline. The CDR3 runs to 15 residues. The TCR comes from a man aged 25 to 45 with Graves' ophthalmopathy. Sequenced input: blood. The chain carries TRBV29-1 and TRBJ1-1; no clear D gene. In nucleotides, the CDR3 is TGCAGCGTTGAATTGATGGCCAGCCCATCGAAAAGGGCTTTCTTT. Translation: CSVELMASPSKRAFF.